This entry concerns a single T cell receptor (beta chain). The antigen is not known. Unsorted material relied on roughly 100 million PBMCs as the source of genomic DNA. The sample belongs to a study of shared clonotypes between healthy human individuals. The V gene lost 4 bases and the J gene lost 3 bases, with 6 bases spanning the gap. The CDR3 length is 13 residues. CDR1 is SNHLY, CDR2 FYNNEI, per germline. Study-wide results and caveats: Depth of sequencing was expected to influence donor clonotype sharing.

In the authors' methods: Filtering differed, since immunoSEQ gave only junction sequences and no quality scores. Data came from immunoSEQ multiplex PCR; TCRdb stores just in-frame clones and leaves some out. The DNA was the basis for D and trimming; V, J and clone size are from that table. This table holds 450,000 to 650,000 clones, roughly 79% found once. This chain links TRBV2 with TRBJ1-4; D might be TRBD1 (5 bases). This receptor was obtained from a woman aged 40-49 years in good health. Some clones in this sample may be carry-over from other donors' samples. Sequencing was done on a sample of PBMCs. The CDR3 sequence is CASSAGANEKLFF. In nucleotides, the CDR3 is TGTGCCAGCAGTGCGGGGGCTAATGAAAAACTGTTTTTT.